This T cell receptor beta chain was captured by sequencing in a study of response to subunit inactivated influenza vaccine. Notes on the study in general: The authors suggested that few new T cells are recruited per seasonal influenza vaccination.

Germline CDR1 SGHNT, CDR2 YENEEA. This CDR3 is 15 amino acids long. V was shortened by 10 bases and J by 3 bases, with 19 bases between the two germline ends. TCRdb reprocessed the RT-PCR reads with MiXCR, giving one entry per CDR3 protein. The sample comprises some 600,000 distinct CDR3 sequences, 12% to 15% of which are singletons, and around 7.6% rests with the top ten. On this clonotype itself: Antigen: not known.

Sequencing used PBMCs from blood, obtained less than 15 days before vaccination. The chain couples TRBV11-3 to TRBJ1-5; possible D gene TRBD1, 5 bases. This clonotype was sampled from a man in his fifties or sixties who received an inactivated influenza vaccine. The DNA of the CDR3 is TGTGCCAAACTACCCCGGGACCGCTACAATCAGCCCCAGCATTTT. It codes for CAKLPRDRYNQPQHF.